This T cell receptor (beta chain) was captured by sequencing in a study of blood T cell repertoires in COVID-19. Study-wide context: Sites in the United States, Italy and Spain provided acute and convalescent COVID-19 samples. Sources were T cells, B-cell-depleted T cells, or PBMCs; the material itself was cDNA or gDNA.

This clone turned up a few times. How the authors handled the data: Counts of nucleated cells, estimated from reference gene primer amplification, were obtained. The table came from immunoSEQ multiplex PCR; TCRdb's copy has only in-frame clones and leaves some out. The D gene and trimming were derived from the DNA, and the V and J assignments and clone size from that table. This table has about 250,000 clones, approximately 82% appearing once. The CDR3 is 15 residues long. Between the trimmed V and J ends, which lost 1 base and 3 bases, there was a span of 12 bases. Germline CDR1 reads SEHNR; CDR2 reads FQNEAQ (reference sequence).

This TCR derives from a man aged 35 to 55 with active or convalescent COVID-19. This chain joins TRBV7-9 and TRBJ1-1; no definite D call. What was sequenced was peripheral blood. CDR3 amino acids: CASSLGTRRDTEAFF. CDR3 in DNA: TGTGCCAGCAGCTTAGGTACTCGGAGGGACACTGAAGCTTTCTTT.